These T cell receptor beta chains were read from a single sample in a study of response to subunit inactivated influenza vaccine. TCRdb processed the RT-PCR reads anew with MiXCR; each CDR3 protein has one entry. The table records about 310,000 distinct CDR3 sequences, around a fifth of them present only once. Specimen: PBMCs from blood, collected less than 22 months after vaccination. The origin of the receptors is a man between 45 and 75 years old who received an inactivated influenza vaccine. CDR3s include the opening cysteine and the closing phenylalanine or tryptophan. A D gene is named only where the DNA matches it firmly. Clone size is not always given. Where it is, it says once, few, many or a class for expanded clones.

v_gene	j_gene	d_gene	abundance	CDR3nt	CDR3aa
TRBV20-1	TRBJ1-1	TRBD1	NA	TGCAGTGCTAGGTCGGGACAGAAGAACACTGAAGCTTTCTTT	CSARSGQKNTEAFF
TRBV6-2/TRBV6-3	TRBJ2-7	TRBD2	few	TGTGCCAGCAGTTACTCGAGTAGCGGGAGAAGCTCCTACGAGCAGTACTTC	CASSYSSSGRSSYEQYF
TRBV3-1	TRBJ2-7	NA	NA	TGTGCCAGCAGCCAACCGGGACCCCTCTTAGTGCAGTACTTC	CASSQPGPLLVQYF
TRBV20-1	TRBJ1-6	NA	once	TGCAGTGCTCCCGACCCGGGGCAGGGTAATTCACCCCTCCACTTT	CSAPDPGQGNSPLHF
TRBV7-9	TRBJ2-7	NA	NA	TGTGCCAGCAGCTTAGCCGGCTCGTCCGAGCAGTACTTC	CASSLAGSSEQYF
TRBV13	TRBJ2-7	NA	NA	TGTGCCAGCAGCTTAGGGCTAAGGGGAGCGGAGCAGTACTTC	CASSLGLRGAEQYF
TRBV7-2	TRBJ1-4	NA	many	TGTGCCAGCAGCTTAGCCGGTGGGCAAAATGAAAAACTGTTTTTT	CASSLAGGQNEKLFF
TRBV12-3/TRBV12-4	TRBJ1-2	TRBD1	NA	TGTGCCAGCAGTTCCCGGACAGGGTCGTACACCTTC	CASSSRTGSYTF
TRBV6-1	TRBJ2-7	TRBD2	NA	TGTGCCAGCAGTGCGGGACTAGCGGGAGTCAACGAGCAGTACTTC	CASSAGLAGVNEQYF
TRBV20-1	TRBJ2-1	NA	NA	TGCAGTGCTACCGGGGGTCTGTACAATGAGCAGTTCTTC	CSATGGLYNEQFF
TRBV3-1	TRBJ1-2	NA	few	TGTGCCAGCAGCCAAGATGTAACAGGGTATGGCTACACCTTC	CASSQDVTGYGYTF
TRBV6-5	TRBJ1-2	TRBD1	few	TGTGCCAGCAGTTCAAGGACAGGCGGCTCAAGCATCTATGGCTACACCTTC	CASSSRTGGSSIYGYTF
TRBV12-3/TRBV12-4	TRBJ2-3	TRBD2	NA	TGTGCCAGCAGACGTAGCGGGGGTAGCACAGATACGCAGTATTTT	CASRRSGGSTDTQYF
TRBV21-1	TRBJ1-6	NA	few	TGTGCCAGCAGCATCCCGGGTGAGGTGACAAATTCACCCCTCCACTTT	CASSIPGEVTNSPLHF
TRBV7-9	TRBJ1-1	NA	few	TGTGCCAGCAGCTTAGGGACAGCAGAAGCTTTCTTT	CASSLGTAEAFF
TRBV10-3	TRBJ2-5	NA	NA	TGTGCCATCAGGGGGGAAGCGACCCAGTACTTC	CAIRGEATQYF
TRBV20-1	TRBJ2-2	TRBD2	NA	TGCAGTGCTAGAGATCCGGATCGTACTAGCGGGAGTGCCCGGGAGCTGTTTTTT	CSARDPDRTSGSARELFF
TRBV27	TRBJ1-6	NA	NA	TGTGCCAGCAGTTGGCATTATAATTCACCCCTCCACTTT	CASSWHYNSPLHF
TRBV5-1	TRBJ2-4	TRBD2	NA	TGCGCCAGCAGCCCCCTGATACGAGGACTAGCGGGGCTTCTAGCCAAAAACATTCAGTACTTC	CASSPLIRGLAGLLAKNIQYF
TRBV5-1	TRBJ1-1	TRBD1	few	TGCGCCAGCAGCTCGGGACAGGGGCCAGCGATGAACACTGAAGCTTTCTTT	CASSSGQGPAMNTEAFF